There are many counts of the clone carrying this TCR beta chain. Its antigen is currently unknown. Documented time point: persistent/refractory GD, antithyroid drugs over 5 years with positive TRAb. The TCR library used RNA extracted from PBMCs. Patients were enrolled at an endocrinology department in Xi'an, China. EDTA tubes received nine milliliters of drawn peripheral blood. Building of the TCR beta libraries involved iRepertoire HTBI primers and Arm-PCR of CDR3 regions. TCRdb reprocessed the multiplex PCR reads with MiXCR, giving one entry per CDR3 protein. The table lists hundreds of thousands of distinct CDR3 sequences, under 25% of them singletons, with around 15% in the top ten. The data derive from a study of regulatory T cells in long-lasting Graves disease. Whole-study findings and limits: Persistent disease preferred TRBV28, TRBJ1-2 and TRBJ2-5.

The CDR3 spans 13 residues. Trimming left V 10 bases short and J 6 bases short, with 15 bases between. From germline, CDR1 is SNHLY and CDR2 FYNNEI. Sequencing used peripheral blood mononuclear cells (PBMCs), obtained when the disease was refractory, from a patient treated with antithyroid drugs. This rearrangement joins TRBV2 to TRBJ2-2; TRBD2 might be the D (6 bases). The receptor was derived from a female donor with Graves disease. The CDR3 bases are TGTGCCACTCTCGTCGGGGAGGCCGGGGAGCTGTTTTTT. The encoded protein is CATLVGEAGELFF.